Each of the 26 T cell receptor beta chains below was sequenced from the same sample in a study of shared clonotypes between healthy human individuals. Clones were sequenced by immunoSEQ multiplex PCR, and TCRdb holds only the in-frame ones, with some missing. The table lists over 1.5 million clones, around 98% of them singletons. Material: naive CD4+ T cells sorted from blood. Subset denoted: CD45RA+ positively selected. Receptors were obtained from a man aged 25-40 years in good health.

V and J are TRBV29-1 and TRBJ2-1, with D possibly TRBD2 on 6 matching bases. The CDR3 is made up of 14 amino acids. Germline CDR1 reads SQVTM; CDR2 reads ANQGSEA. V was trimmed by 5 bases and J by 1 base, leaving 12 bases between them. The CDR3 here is CSVHRLGSYNEQFF. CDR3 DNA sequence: TGCAGCGTTCACCGACTAGGATCCTACAATGAGCAGTTCTTC.

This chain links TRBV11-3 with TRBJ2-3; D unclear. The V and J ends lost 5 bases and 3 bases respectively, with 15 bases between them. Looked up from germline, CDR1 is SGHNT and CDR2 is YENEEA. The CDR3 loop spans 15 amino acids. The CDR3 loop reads CASSRDGLSTDTQYF. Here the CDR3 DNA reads TGTGCCAGCAGCCGCGATGGGCTGAGTACAGATACGCAGTATTTT. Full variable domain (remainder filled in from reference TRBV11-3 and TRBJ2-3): EAGVVQSPRYKIIEKKQPVAFWCNPISGHNTLYWYLQNLGQGPELLIRYENEEAVDDSQLPKDRFSAERLKGVDSTLKIQPAELGDSAVYLCASSRDGLSTDTQYFGPGTRLTVL.

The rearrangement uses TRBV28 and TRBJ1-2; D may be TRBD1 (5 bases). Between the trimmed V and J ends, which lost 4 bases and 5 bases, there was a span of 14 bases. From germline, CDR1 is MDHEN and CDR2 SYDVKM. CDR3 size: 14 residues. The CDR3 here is CASSSGAALYGYTF. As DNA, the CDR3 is TGTGCCAGCAGTTCTGGGGCCGCCCTGTATGGCTACACCTTC.

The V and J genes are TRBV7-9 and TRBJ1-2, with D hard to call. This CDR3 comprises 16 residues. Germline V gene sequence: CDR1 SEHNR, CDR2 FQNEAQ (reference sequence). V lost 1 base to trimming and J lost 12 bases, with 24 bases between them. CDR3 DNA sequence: TGTGCCAGCAGCTTAGGAACCGGGAACCCAGAAGTCCCCCACACCTTC. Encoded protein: CASSLGTGNPEVPHTF. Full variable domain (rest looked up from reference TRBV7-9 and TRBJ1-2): DTGVSQNPRHKITKRGQNVTFRCDPISEHNRLYWYRQTLGQGPEFLTYFQNEAQLEKSRLLSDRFSAERPKGSFSTLEIQRTEQGDSAMYLCASSLGTGNPEVPHTFGSGTRLTVV.

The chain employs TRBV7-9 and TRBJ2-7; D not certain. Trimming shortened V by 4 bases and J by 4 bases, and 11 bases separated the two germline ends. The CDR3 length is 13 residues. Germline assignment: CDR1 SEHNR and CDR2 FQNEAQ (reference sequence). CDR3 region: CASSSPLGYEQYF. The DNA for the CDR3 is TGTGCCAGCAGCTCCCCCCTTGGTTACGAGCAGTACTTC.

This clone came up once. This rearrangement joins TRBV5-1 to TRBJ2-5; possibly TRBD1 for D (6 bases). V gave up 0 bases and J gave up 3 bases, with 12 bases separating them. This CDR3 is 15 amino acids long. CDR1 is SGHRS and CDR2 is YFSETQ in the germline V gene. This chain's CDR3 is CASSLVGAREETQYF. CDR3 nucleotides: TGCGCCAGCAGCTTGGTGGGGGCGCGGGAAGAGACCCAGTACTTC.

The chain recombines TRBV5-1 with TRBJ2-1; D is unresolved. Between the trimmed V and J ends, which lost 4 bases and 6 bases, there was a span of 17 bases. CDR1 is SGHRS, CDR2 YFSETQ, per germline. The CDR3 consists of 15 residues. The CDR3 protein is CASSNVGAGGNEQFF. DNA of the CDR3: TGCGCCAGCAGCAACGTAGGTGCTGGTGGCAATGAGCAGTTCTTC.

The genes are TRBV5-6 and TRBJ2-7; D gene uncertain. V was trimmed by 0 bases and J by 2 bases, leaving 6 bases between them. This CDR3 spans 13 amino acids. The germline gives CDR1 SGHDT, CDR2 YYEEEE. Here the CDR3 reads CASSLVGPYEQYF. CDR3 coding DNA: TGTGCCAGCAGCTTGGTGGGCCCCTACGAGCAGTACTTC.

This CDR3 is CASSYPGPGSQPQHF. CDR3 DNA sequence: TGTGCCAGCAGTTATCCGGGACCAGGAAGTCAGCCCCAGCATTTT. The rearrangement joins TRBV28 to TRBJ1-5; D is perhaps TRBD1 (5 bases). Between the trimmed V and J ends, which lost 4 bases and 6 bases, there was a span of 16 bases. Germline-derived CDR1 and CDR2 are MDHEN and SYDVKM. The CDR3 is 15 residues long.

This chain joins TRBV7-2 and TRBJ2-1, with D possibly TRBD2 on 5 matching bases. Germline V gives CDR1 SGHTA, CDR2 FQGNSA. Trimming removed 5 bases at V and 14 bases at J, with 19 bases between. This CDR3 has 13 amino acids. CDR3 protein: CASSPRLAGDEFF. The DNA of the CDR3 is TGTGCCAGCAGCCCCCGTTTGGCGGGCGATGAGTTCTTC.

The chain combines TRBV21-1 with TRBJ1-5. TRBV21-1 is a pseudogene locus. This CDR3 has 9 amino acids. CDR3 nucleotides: TGTGCCACTTGGCGGCCCCAGCATTTT. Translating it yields CATWRPQHF.

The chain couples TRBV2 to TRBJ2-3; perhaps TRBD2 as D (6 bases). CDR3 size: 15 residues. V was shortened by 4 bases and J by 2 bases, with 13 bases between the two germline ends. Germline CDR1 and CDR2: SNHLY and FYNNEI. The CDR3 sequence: CASSGFSGNTDTQYF. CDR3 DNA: TGTGCCAGCAGTGGTTTTAGCGGAAACACAGATACGCAGTATTTT. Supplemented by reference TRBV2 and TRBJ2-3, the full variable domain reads EPEVTQTPSHQVTQMGQEVILRCVPISNHLYFYWYRQILGQKVEFLVSFYNNEISEKSEIFDDQFSVERPDGSNFTLKIRSTKLEDSAMYFCASSGFSGNTDTQYFGPGTRLTVL.

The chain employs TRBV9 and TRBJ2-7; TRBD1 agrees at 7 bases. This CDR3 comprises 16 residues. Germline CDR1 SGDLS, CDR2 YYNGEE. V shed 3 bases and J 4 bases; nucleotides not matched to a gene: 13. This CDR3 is CASSDREGAKPYEQYF. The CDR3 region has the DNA TGTGCCAGCAGCGACCGAGAGGGGGCGAAGCCGTACGAGCAGTACTTC.

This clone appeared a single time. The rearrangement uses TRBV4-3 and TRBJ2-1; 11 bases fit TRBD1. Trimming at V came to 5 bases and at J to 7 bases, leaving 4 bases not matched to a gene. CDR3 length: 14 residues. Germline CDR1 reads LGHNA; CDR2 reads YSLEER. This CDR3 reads CASSGQGASNEQFF. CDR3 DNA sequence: TGCGCCAGCAGCGGACAGGGGGCGAGTAATGAGCAGTTCTTC.

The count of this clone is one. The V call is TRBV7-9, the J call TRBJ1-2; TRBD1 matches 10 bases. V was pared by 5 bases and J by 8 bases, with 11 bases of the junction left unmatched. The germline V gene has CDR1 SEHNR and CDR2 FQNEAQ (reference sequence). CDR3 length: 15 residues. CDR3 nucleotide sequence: TGTGCCAGCAGCCCCATACGGGGACAGGGGCGGGGCTACACCTTC. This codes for CASSPIRGQGRGYTF.

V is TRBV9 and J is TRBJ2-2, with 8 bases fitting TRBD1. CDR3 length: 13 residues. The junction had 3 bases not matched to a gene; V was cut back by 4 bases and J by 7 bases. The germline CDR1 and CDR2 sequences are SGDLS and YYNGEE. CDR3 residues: CASSQDRVGELFF. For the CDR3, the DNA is TGTGCCAGCAGCCAGGACAGGGTCGGGGAGCTGTTTTTT.

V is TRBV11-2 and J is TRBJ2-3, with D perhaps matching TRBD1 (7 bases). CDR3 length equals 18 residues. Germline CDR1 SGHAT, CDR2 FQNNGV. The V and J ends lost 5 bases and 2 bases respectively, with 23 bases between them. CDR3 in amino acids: CASSLVGGTDTNTDTQYF. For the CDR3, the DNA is TGTGCCAGCAGCCTAGTAGGGGGGACAGATACTAACACAGATACGCAGTATTTT.

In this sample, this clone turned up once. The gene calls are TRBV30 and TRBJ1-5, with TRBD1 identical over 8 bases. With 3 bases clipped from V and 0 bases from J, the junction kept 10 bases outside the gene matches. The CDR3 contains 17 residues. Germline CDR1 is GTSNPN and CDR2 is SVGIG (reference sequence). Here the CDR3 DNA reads TGTGCCTGGAGGTTCCGGGACAGGTTTCTTAGCAATCAGCCCCAGCATTTT. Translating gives CAWRFRDRFLSNQPQHF.

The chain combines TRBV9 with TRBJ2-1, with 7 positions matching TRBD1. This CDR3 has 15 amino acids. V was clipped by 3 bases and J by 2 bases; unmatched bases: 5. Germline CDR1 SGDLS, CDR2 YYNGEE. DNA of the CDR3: TGTGCCAGCAGCGCCCTGACAGGGACCTACAATGAGCAGTTCTTC. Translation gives CASSALTGTYNEQFF. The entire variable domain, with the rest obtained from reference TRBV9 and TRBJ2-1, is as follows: DSGVTQTPKHLITATGQRVTLRCSPRSGDLSVYWYQQSLDQGLQFLIQYYNGEERAKGNILERFSAQQFPDLHSELNLSSLELGDSALYFCASSALTGTYNEQFFGPGTRLTVL.

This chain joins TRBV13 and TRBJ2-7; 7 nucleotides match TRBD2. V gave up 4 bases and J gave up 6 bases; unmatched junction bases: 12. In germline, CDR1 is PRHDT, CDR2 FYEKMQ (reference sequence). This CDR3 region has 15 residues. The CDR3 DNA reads TGTGCCAGCAGCTCCATAGCGGGTCAAGGGGTCGAGCAGTACTTC. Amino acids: CASSSIAGQGVEQYF.

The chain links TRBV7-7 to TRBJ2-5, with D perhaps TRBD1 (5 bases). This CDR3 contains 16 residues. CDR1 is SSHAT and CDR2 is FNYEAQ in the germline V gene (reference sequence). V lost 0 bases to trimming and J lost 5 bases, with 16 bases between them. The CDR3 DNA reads TGTGCCAGCAGCTTAGCGCTAGGGGCAGGGTTTGAGACCCAGTACTTC. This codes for CASSLALGAGFETQYF.

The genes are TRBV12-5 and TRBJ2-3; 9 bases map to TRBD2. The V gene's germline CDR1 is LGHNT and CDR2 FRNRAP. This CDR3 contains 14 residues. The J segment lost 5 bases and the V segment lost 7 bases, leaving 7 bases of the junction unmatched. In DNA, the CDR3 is TGTGCTAGTGCCCTTAGCGGGAGTGAAGATACGCAGTATTTT. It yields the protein CASALSGSEDTQYF.

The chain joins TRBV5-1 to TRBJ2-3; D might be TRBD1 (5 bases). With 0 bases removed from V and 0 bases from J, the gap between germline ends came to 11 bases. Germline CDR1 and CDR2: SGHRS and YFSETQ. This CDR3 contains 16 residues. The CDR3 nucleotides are TGCGCCAGCAGCTTGGGGCAGGGTGCTAGCACAGATACGCAGTATTTT. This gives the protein CASSLGQGASTDTQYF.

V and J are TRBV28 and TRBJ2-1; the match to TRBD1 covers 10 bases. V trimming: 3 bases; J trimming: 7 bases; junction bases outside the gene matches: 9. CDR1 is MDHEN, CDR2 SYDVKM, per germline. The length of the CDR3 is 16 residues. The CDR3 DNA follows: TGTGCCAGCAGTTTCGTTGGACAGGGGGGGTGGAATGAGCAGTTCTTC. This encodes CASSFVGQGGWNEQFF. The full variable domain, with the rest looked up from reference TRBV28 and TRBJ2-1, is DVKVTQSSRYLVKRTGEKVFLECVQDMDHENMFWYRQDPGLGLRLIYFSYDVKMKEKGDIPEGYSVSREKKERFSLILESASTNQTSMYLCASSFVGQGGWNEQFFGPGTRLTVL.

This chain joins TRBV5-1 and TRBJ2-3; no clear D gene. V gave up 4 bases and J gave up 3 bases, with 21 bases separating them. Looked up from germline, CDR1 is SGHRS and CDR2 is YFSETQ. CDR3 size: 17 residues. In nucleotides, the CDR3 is TGCGCCAGCAGCCCACCCCAGGCCGGGTTCGGGACAGATACGCAGTATTTT. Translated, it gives CASSPPQAGFGTDTQYF.

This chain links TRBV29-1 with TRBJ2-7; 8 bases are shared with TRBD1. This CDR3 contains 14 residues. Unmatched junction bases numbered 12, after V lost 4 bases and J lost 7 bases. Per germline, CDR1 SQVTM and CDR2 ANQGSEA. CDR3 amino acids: CSVALRLTGVEQYF. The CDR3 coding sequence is TGCAGCGTTGCGCTACGTTTGACAGGGGTTGAGCAGTACTTC.